This T cell receptor (beta chain) was profiled in a study of shared clonotypes between healthy human individuals. Study at large: CD4 naive and memory got three plates each, CD8 naive two, CD8 memory one. Findings of the study overall: Larger estimated richness was generally recorded for naive subsets relative to memory subsets.

At deep level, the assay was performed. Some clones are missing from TCRdb's copy, which holds only in-frame ones; the method was immunoSEQ multiplex PCR. The sample carries more than 2,000,000 clones, roughly 92% recorded once. The germline V gene has CDR1 MNHNY and CDR2 SVGAGI (reference sequence). The CDR3 contains 15 residues. J gave up 1 base and V 5 bases, and 7 bases lay outside the gene matches. On this clone: Antigen unknown.

Specimen: naive CD4+ T cells sorted from blood. Subset here: CD45RA+ positively selected. The genes are TRBV6-6 and TRBJ1-2; 7 bases agree with TRBD1. The TCR sequence derives from a man aged 18 to 29 in good health. The CDR3 spells CASSPGTVINYGYTF. The CDR3 DNA reads as TGTGCCAGCAGTCCCGGGACAGTTATTAACTATGGCTACACCTTC.